Listed here are 24 T cell receptor beta chains from one sample, sequenced in a study of Ad26.COV2.S vaccination and SARS-CoV-2 variants. Treatment meaning: roughly 18 received Ad26.COV2.S at low or high dose, single or two shots; about 5 received placebo; per-sample allocation not given. Each sample was drawn 63 days after the first injection (of vaccine or placebo). Measured with immunoSEQ multiplex PCR; TCRdb has only the in-frame clones, and not every one. This table holds about 280,000 clones, around 87% found once. The material sequenced was peripheral blood, taken in a trial of Ad26.COV2.S vaccine versus placebo. The receptor source for this set is a person between 18 and 60 years old who received the Ad26.COV2.S COVID-19 vaccine or a placebo.

The chain is built from TRBV7-9 and TRBJ1-3; the D is unclear. Per germline, CDR1 SEHNR and CDR2 FQNEAQ (reference sequence). This CDR3 region has 15 residues. V dropped 2 bases and J dropped 0 bases, with 8 bases sitting between them. For the CDR3, the DNA is TGTGCCAGCAGCTTACTGGGAGGCTCTGGAAACACCATATATTTT. It yields the protein CASSLLGGSGNTIYF.

In nucleotides, the CDR3 is TGTGCCAGCAGCAAAGCGCTAACAGGGAACACTGAAGCTTTCTTT. Its translation is CASSKALTGNTEAFF. The chain combines TRBV21-1 with TRBJ1-1; TRBD1, the table's D call, lacks a check against the DNA. TRBV21-1 is a documented pseudogene. The CDR3 spans 15 residues.

This clone appeared a single time. The CDR3 coding sequence is TGTGCCAGCAGCAGACAGCAGGAAGCTTTCTTT. Its protein product is CASSRQQEAFF. This chain uses TRBV7-9 with TRBJ1-1, with D possibly TRBD1 on 5 matching bases. CDR3 length equals 11 residues. Trimming left V 5 bases short and J 8 bases short, with 9 bases between. CDR1 is SEHNR and CDR2 is FQNEAQ in the germline V gene (reference sequence). The full variable domain, completed using reference TRBV7-9 and TRBJ1-1, is DTGVSQNPRHKITKRGQNVTFRCDPISEHNRLYWYRQTLGQGPEFLTYFQNEAQLEKSRLLSDRFSAERPKGSFSTLEIQRTEQGDSAMYLCASSRQQEAFFGQGTRLTVV.

Details on this clone: This same CDR3 is encoded by further DNA sequences in the sample. Here the CDR3 reads CASSQDRVDYEQYF. CDR3 nucleotide sequence: TGTGCCAGCAGCCAAGACAGGGTTGACTACGAGCAGTACTTC. The chain uses TRBV4-2 and TRBJ2-7; D perhaps matches TRBD1 (5 bases). Germline CDR1 LGHNA, CDR2 YNFKEQ. Trimming removed 0 bases from V and 3 bases from J, with 9 bases in between. The CDR3 runs to 14 residues.

The chain uses TRBV27 and TRBJ2-7; 8 bases map to TRBD2. V shed 5 bases, J shed 0 bases, and the junction held 6 bases outside the gene matches. The CDR3 runs to 15 residues. Germline V gene sequence: CDR1 MNHEY, CDR2 SMNVEV (reference sequence). The CDR3 nucleotides are TGTGCCAGCAGTGATAGCGGGGTAAGCTCCTACGAGCAGTACTTC. It encodes CASSDSGVSSYEQYF.

The J gene is TRBJ1-6, the V gene TRBV27; D not certain. Deletions cut 3 bases from V and 12 bases from J, with 12 bases between. Per the germline V gene, CDR1 is MNHEY and CDR2 is SMNVEV (reference sequence). The CDR3 has 13 residues. The CDR3 loop reads CASSFGPRQPLHF. The CDR3 DNA sequence: TGTGCCAGCAGTTTCGGTCCTCGACAACCCCTCCACTTT.

This chain joins TRBV6-5 and TRBJ2-5; TRBD1 or TRBD2 may be the D gene (6 bases each). The CDR3 is 15 residues long. Germline V gene lookup returns CDR1 MNHEY and CDR2 SVGAGI. With 0 bases removed from V and 6 bases from J, the gap between germline ends came to 14 bases. CDR3 in DNA: TGTGCCAGCAGTTACTCGACGGGGGCGGAGCAGACCCAGTACTTC. Encoded protein: CASSYSTGAEQTQYF.

On this clone: The sample holds other DNA sequences that translate to the same CDR3. The V gene is TRBV9, the J gene TRBJ1-2; D unclear. The CDR3 is 12 amino acids. Germline-derived CDR1 and CDR2 are SGDLS and YYNGEE. V shed 4 bases and J shed 3 bases, with 7 bases lying between them. The CDR3 here is CASSPGDYGYTF. CDR3 DNA: TGTGCCAGCAGCCCAGGTGACTATGGCTACACCTTC.

In its sample, this clone was seen many times. This rearrangement joins TRBV16 to TRBJ1-5; D is ambiguous. Between the trimmed V and J ends, which lost 4 bases and 0 bases, there was a span of 7 bases. Germline CDR1 is KGHSY and CDR2 is FQNENV. The CDR3 totals 14 residues. The CDR3 DNA reads TGTGCCAGCAGCCCAATCAATAGCAATCAGCCCCAGCATTTT. This gives the protein CASSPINSNQPQHF.

V gene TRBV7-9 combines with J gene TRBJ1-5; D perhaps matches TRBD1 (5 bases). This CDR3 comprises 17 residues. In germline, CDR1 is SEHNR, CDR2 FQNEAQ (reference sequence). V was pared by 4 bases and J by 5 bases, with 21 bases between. The CDR3 loop reads CASSSRGLGRGYQPQHF. CDR3 nucleotides: TGTGCCAGCAGCTCAAGAGGTTTGGGGCGTGGGTATCAGCCCCAGCATTTT.

The chain joins TRBV11-2 to TRBJ1-1, with a weak D call TRBD1 (5 bases). This CDR3 comprises 16 residues. From germline, CDR1 is SGHAT and CDR2 FQNNGV. The ends were cut back, 2 bases at V and 3 bases at J, with 16 bases in the middle. CDR3 DNA sequence: TGTGCCAGCAGCTTATTGGGAACCCAGGGAGACACTGAAGCTTTCTTT. The encoded protein is CASSLLGTQGDTEAFF.

V gene TRBV18 combines with J gene TRBJ2-1; 8 bases are a match to TRBD2. CDR1 is KGHSH, CDR2 LQKENI, per germline. The CDR3 is 15 residues long. J was trimmed by 4 bases and V by 4 bases; bases with no gene match: 6. This chain's CDR3 is CASSQGLAGYNEQFF. CDR3 nucleotide sequence: TGTGCCAGCTCACAAGGACTAGCCGGTTACAATGAGCAGTTCTTC.

The chain links TRBV5-1 to TRBJ2-2, with D perhaps TRBD2 (6 bases). Trimming pared 0 bases from V and 1 base from J, leaving 10 bases between. Germline V lookup: CDR1 SGHRS, CDR2 YFSETQ. The length of the CDR3 is 16 residues. In nucleotides, the CDR3 is TGCGCCAGCAGCTTGGGGTTTAGCGGGAACACCGGGGAGCTGTTTTTT. Encoded protein: CASSLGFSGNTGELFF.

This chain joins TRBV5-8 and TRBJ2-5; tentatively, D is TRBD1 (6 bases). The V end was cut by 2 bases, the J end by 5 bases, with 13 bases between. Germline lookup yields CDR1 SGHTS and CDR2 YDEGEE. The CDR3 extends over 14 amino acids. For the CDR3, the DNA is TGTGCCAGCAGCTTTGGGGTGAGGGGGGAGACCCAGTACTTC. It specifies CASSFGVRGETQYF.

The chain recombines TRBV21-1 with TRBJ1-5; the D segment call TRBD1 is taken from the table without a DNA check. TRBV21-1 constitutes a pseudogene. The CDR3 extends over 18 amino acids. The CDR3 protein is CASSKVRYGQGPNQPQHF. The CDR3 DNA reads TGTGCCAGCAGCAAAGTGAGGTATGGGCAGGGGCCTAATCAGCCCCAGCATTTT.

This clone was counted a few times. V and J are TRBV7-9 and TRBJ1-2; D is perhaps TRBD1 (5 bases). The V gene's germline CDR1 is SEHNR and CDR2 FQNEAQ (reference sequence). V was pared by 5 bases and J by 7 bases, with 11 bases between. This CDR3 has 12 amino acids. CDR3 sequence reads: CASSPGFGGYTF. CDR3 DNA sequence: TGTGCCAGCAGCCCAGGGTTTGGTGGCTACACCTTC.

The J gene is TRBJ1-1, the V gene TRBV24-1, with D maybe TRBD1 (6 bases). This CDR3 is built from 13 residues. Trimming took 5 bases from V and 1 from J, leaving 7 bases between them. Germline lookup yields CDR1 KGHDR and CDR2 SFDVKD. Here the CDR3 DNA reads TGTGCCACCAGTGCGGGACAGAACACTGAAGCTTTCTTT. Amino acid sequence: CATSAGQNTEAFF.

The chain links TRBV5-1 to TRBJ2-7, with 8 nucleotides matching TRBD2. The CDR3 has 18 amino acids. Germline CDR1 SGHRS, CDR2 YFSETQ. Trimming took 3 bases from V and 1 from J; bases not matched to a gene: 15. CDR3 bases: TGCGCCAGCAGCTCCGGGGCCGTGGGCGGGGGGTCGTCCTACGAGCAGTACTTC. This sequence encodes CASSSGAVGGGSSYEQYF.

This clone was detected only a few times. V gene TRBV5-1 combines with J gene TRBJ1-5, with D unresolved. The V end was cut by 5 bases, the J end by 0 bases, with 6 bases between. CDR1 is SGHRS, CDR2 YFSETQ, per germline. The CDR3 is made up of 13 amino acids. Here the CDR3 DNA reads TGCGCCAGCAGTGAATATAGCAATCAGCCCCAGCATTTT. It yields the protein CASSEYSNQPQHF.

As DNA, the CDR3 is TGTGCCAGCAGCTCATTGGGCACACCTGGAAACACCATATATTTT. This codes for CASSSLGTPGNTIYF. The chain is built from TRBV7-8 and TRBJ1-3; no reliable D call. CDR3 length equals 15 residues. Trimming stripped 4 bases from V and 2 bases from J, with 12 bases between. Per germline, CDR1 SGHVS and CDR2 FQNEAQ.

The chain uses TRBV12-3 or TRBV12-4 and TRBJ1-3; D is unresolved. V was cut by 4 bases and J by 9 bases, with 13 bases left in between. CDR3 length: 13 residues. Written as DNA, the CDR3 is TGTGCCAGCAGTTCAGAAACCCCTAGCACCATATATTTT. Translation gives CASSSETPSTIYF.

This chain uses TRBV3-1 (or the pseudogene TRBV3-2) with TRBJ1-3; 7 nucleotides match TRBD1. In germline, CDR1 is LGHDT, CDR2 YNNKEL (reference sequence). Germline trimming cut 4 bases from V and 0 bases from J; bases unmatched to any gene: 18. The CDR3 extends over 20 amino acids. The CDR3 here is CASSLPRQGQIFCSGNTIYF. The CDR3 DNA reads TGTGCCAGCAGCCTACCCAGACAGGGTCAAATCTTCTGCTCTGGAAACACCATATATTTT.

The rearrangement uses TRBV3-1 (or the pseudogene TRBV3-2) and TRBJ2-7; D ambiguous. The CDR3 runs to 12 residues. The V gene lost 2 bases and the J gene lost 6 bases, with 8 bases spanning the gap. Germline V gene sequence: CDR1 LGHDT, CDR2 YNNKEL (reference sequence). The CDR3 sequence is CASSQSYSEQYF. The CDR3 bases are TGTGCCAGCAGCCAATCTTACAGCGAGCAGTACTTC.

This clone was picked up one time. The chain carries TRBV10-3 and TRBJ2-7, with D unclear. Germline CDR1 and CDR2: ENHRY and SYGVKD. The CDR3 is 12 amino acids. Trimming cost V 7 bases and J 5 bases, with 12 bases left between them. The CDR3 reads CAITSDADEQYF. The CDR3 bases are TGTGCCATCACTTCGGACGCCGACGAGCAGTACTTC.